This TCR beta chain was found in a study of T cell changes during pregnancy in multiple sclerosis. Clones were read by immunoSEQ multiplex PCR, and TCRdb kept only the in-frame ones, dropping some. Of tens of thousands of clones listed, 80% to 95% are singletons. V shed 10 bases, J shed 4 bases, and the junction held 12 bases outside the gene matches. CDR1 is ENHRY, CDR2 SYGVKD, per germline. The CDR3 is 14 residues long. This clonotype was obtained from a female donor in good health, enrolled as a control in a pregnancy study. V gene TRBV10-3 combines with J gene TRBJ2-7; 8 nucleotides agree with TRBD1. The specimen comprised peripheral blood, sampled in the second trimester of pregnancy. The CDR3 coding sequence is TGTGCCACGTCGGAGGGGCAGGGGGCTTACGAGCAGTACTTC. Protein sequence: CATSEGQGAYEQYF.